Shown below are 25 T cell receptor beta chains from a single sample sequenced in a study of blood T cells in healthy people across ages. The use of a sample-barcoded 5' primer and a J-beta primer mix characterized a second PCR of roughly 6 to 11 cycles. TCRdb reprocessed the 5' RACE reads via MiXCR and lists one record per CDR3 protein. The sample contains roughly 570,000 distinct CDR3 sequences, about 25% of which appear only once. Sample: blood. Source of these receptors: an older woman in good health.

As regards this clonotype: The CDR3 does not close with the conserved phenylalanine or tryptophan, likely indicating a read error. The chain joins TRBV20-1 to TRBJ1-6, with D possibly TRBD1 on 6 matching bases. Germline CDR1 reads DFQATT; CDR2 reads SNEGSKA (reference sequence). The V gene lost 1 base and the J gene lost 7 bases, with 8 bases spanning the gap. This CDR3 has 13 residues. The CDR3 sequence is CSARGDKNSPLHL. The CDR3 DNA reads as TGCAGTGCTAGAGGGGACAAAAATTCACCCCTCCACCTT.

The chain combines TRBV29-1 with TRBJ2-2; D not resolved. Trimming shortened V by 7 bases and J by 5 bases, and 11 bases separated the two germline ends. The CDR3 covers 12 residues. The germline V gene encodes CDR1 SQVTM and CDR2 ANQGSEA. The CDR3 spells CSAFSWTGELFF. In DNA form, the CDR3 reads TGCAGCGCCTTCTCATGGACCGGGGAGCTGTTTTTT.

The rearrangement links TRBV24-1 to TRBJ2-1; D is uncertain. Per the germline V gene, CDR1 is KGHDR and CDR2 is SFDVKD. With 4 bases removed from V and 0 bases from J, the gap between germline ends came to 9 bases. This CDR3 has 15 amino acids. In DNA, the CDR3 is TGTGCCACCAGTGACCCGAGGAGCTCCTACAATGAGCAGTTCTTC. Translation: CATSDPRSSYNEQFF.

This clonotype was detected many times. V gene TRBV4-3 combines with J gene TRBJ2-7, with no clear D. Trimming removed 0 bases at V and 1 base at J, with 4 bases between. Germline V lookup: CDR1 LGHNA, CDR2 YSLEER. This CDR3 is built from 13 residues. The DNA for the CDR3 is TGCGCCAGCAGCCAAGAACTTTCCTACGAGCAGTACTTC. Translation: CASSQELSYEQYF.

This clonotype has only a few counts. The rearrangement uses TRBV12-3 or TRBV12-4 and TRBJ1-2, with D possibly being TRBD1 (5 bases). This CDR3 contains 13 residues. The V end lost 6 bases, the J end lost 7 bases, and 15 bases lay between the germline ends. CDR3 protein: CASSRDPSGGYTF. CDR3 bases: TGTGCCAGCAGCCGGGACCCTAGTGGTGGCTACACCTTC.

This clonotype has only a few counts. This rearrangement joins TRBV24-1 to TRBJ1-2; D ambiguous. CDR3 length equals 12 residues. Germline CDR1 is KGHDR and CDR2 is SFDVKD. Trimming removed 10 bases from V and 4 bases from J, with 12 bases in between. The CDR3 DNA sequence: TGTGCCACTTCCCCCGGGTCCTATGGCTACACCTTC. Its protein is CATSPGSYGYTF.

The V gene is TRBV6-6, the J gene TRBJ1-4; perhaps TRBD1 as D (6 bases). V was trimmed by 6 bases and J by 6 bases, leaving 11 bases between them. Germline V CDR1 and CDR2: MNHNY, SVGAGI (reference sequence). The CDR3 extends over 13 amino acids. The CDR3 reads CASRQGRDEKLFF. The DNA of the CDR3 is TGTGCCAGCAGACAGGGTAGAGATGAAAAACTGTTTTTT.

This clonotype appeared a single time. The rearrangement joins TRBV9 to TRBJ2-3, with TRBD1 matching over 8 bases. CDR1 and CDR2 from the germline V gene are SGDLS and YYNGEE. Losses at the gene ends were 4 bases for V and 5 bases for J; bases not matched to a gene: 6. There are 14 residues in the CDR3. The CDR3 DNA follows: TGTGCCAGCAGCCGAGGACAGGGAGGAGATACGCAGTATTTT. Its translation: CASSRGQGGDTQYF.

This clonotype has a handful of counts. This chain joins TRBV10-3 and TRBJ2-1, with 9 bases identical to TRBD1. This CDR3 comprises 14 residues. The germline V gene encodes CDR1 ENHRY and CDR2 SYGVKD. V gave up 9 bases and J gave up 4 bases; unmatched junction bases: 7. CDR3 residues: CAILPGQGYNEQFF. CDR3 nucleotide sequence: TGTGCCATTTTACCGGGACAGGGATACAATGAGCAGTTCTTC.

This clonotype was recorded a few times. The chain employs TRBV4-3 and TRBJ1-4; the D is unclear. Germline loops: CDR1 LGHNA, CDR2 YSLEER. V shed 3 bases and J shed 8 bases, with 16 bases lying between them. The CDR3 is 15 amino acids. CDR3 in DNA: TGCGCCAGCAGCCATCAGATGGGAAGTGAGGAAAAACTGTTTTTT. This encodes CASSHQMGSEEKLFF.

This chain connects TRBV29-1 to TRBJ2-5; 9 nucleotides align to TRBD1. The V and J ends lost 7 bases and 5 bases, in that order; junction bases with no gene match: 8. The CDR3 is made up of 13 amino acids. Germline-derived CDR1 and CDR2 are SQVTM and ANQGSEA. The chain's CDR3 is CSARDRVVETQYF. Here the CDR3 DNA reads TGCAGCGCCCGGGACAGGGTCGTGGAGACCCAGTACTTC.

There are a few counts of this clonotype. The genes are TRBV29-1 and TRBJ1-2; 7 nucleotides match TRBD1. The CDR3 length is 11 residues. Germline V lookup: CDR1 SQVTM, CDR2 ANQGSEA. Trimming at V came to 6 bases and at J to 7 bases, leaving 5 bases not matched to a gene. For the CDR3, the DNA is TGCAGCGTCGACAGGGATCCTGGCTACACCTTC. Protein sequence: CSVDRDPGYTF.

The chain couples TRBV9 to TRBJ2-1; D perhaps matches TRBD2 (5 bases). V was cut by 4 bases and J by 6 bases, with 14 bases left in between. CDR3 length: 14 amino acids. Germline lookup yields CDR1 SGDLS and CDR2 YYNGEE. The CDR3 bases are TGTGCCAGCAGCTTGGACTTAAAACCCAATGAGCAGTTCTTC. Amino acid sequence: CASSLDLKPNEQFF.

V and J are TRBV7-2 and TRBJ2-5, with 10 bases aligning to TRBD2. Germline V CDR1 and CDR2: SGHTA, FQGNSA. The J segment lost 3 bases and the V segment lost 1 base, leaving 8 bases of the junction unmatched. The CDR3 runs to 17 residues. CDR3 protein: CASSLGILAGLKETQYF. CDR3 in DNA: TGTGCCAGCAGCTTAGGCATACTAGCGGGGCTAAAAGAGACCCAGTACTTC.

In this sample, this clonotype turned up a few times. This sequence joins TRBV20-1 and TRBJ2-1, with 16 bases matching TRBD2. Germline CDR1 reads DFQATT; CDR2 reads SNEGSKA (reference sequence). The length of the CDR3 is 18 residues. V shed 6 bases, J shed 0 bases, and the junction held 8 bases outside the gene matches. The CDR3 region is CSALGLAGGTSSYNEQFF. DNA of the CDR3: TGCAGTGCGCTGGGACTAGCGGGGGGGACCAGCTCCTACAATGAGCAGTTCTTC.

The chain employs TRBV12-3 or TRBV12-4 and TRBJ1-2, with 7 bases identical to TRBD1. This CDR3 region has 13 residues. V shed 5 bases and J 5 bases; nucleotides not matched to a gene: 5. CDR3 region: CASSIGTDYGYTF. In nucleotides, the CDR3 is TGTGCCAGCAGTATCGGGACAGATTATGGCTACACCTTC.

This chain connects TRBV4-3 to TRBJ2-7, with TRBD1 matching over 9 bases. CDR3 length: 15 amino acids. Per germline, CDR1 LGHNA and CDR2 YSLEER. The V and J ends lost 3 bases and 3 bases, in that order; junction bases with no gene match: 6. The CDR3 DNA reads as TGCGCCAGCAGCCAGATGACAGGGGGGAACTACGAGCAGTACTTC. It encodes CASSQMTGGNYEQYF.

The rearrangement uses TRBV7-2 and TRBJ2-3, with 8 bases that match TRBD2. V was pared by 3 bases and J by 4 bases, with 3 bases of the junction left unmatched. Germline V gene sequence: CDR1 SGHTA, CDR2 FQGNSA. This CDR3 is 14 amino acids long. The CDR3 protein is CASSFGGAADTQYF. CDR3 in DNA: TGTGCCAGCAGCTTCGGGGGGGCAGCAGATACGCAGTATTTT.

This clonotype was seen only a few times. The genes are TRBV29-1 and TRBJ1-2, with D possibly TRBD1 on 6 matching bases. Germline V gene sequence: CDR1 SQVTM, CDR2 ANQGSEA. The CDR3 has 12 amino acids. Trimming removed 7 bases from V and 8 bases from J, with 17 bases in between. This CDR3 reads CSAEQGSRGYTF. The CDR3 nucleotides read TGCAGCGCCGAACAGGGATCGAGAGGCTACACCTTC.

The chain links TRBV20-1 to TRBJ2-2, with 8 bases that match TRBD2. V gave up 3 bases and J gave up 1 base; unmatched junction bases: 4. This CDR3 comprises 15 residues. Per germline, CDR1 DFQATT and CDR2 SNEGSKA (reference sequence). CDR3 region: CSASPGGLNTGELFF. CDR3 bases: TGCAGTGCTAGCCCGGGGGGGCTGAACACCGGGGAGCTGTTTTTT.

This clonotype was counted only a few times. The chain joins TRBV7-2 to TRBJ1-4; 12 nucleotides agree with TRBD1. The V segment lost 3 bases and the J segment 9 bases; nucleotides outside the gene matches: 5. Germline V gene lookup returns CDR1 SGHTA and CDR2 FQGNSA. This CDR3 has 15 amino acids. Here the CDR3 reads CASSLVGTGGQKLFF. CDR3 DNA sequence: TGTGCCAGCAGCTTGGTGGGGACAGGGGGCCAAAAACTGTTTTTT.

The rearrangement joins TRBV30 to TRBJ2-3; TRBD1 is a possible D gene (6 bases). Germline V gene lookup returns CDR1 GTSNPN and CDR2 SVGIG (reference sequence). Trimming removed 0 bases from V and 0 bases from J, with 10 bases in between. CDR3 size: 15 residues. DNA of the CDR3: TGTGCCTGGAGTGTACGAGGGGGAAGCACAGATACGCAGTATTTT. Its translation: CAWSVRGGSTDTQYF.

The chain has TRBV6-5 and TRBJ2-7; D may be TRBD2 (6 bases). CDR3 length: 13 residues. V lost 6 bases to trimming and J lost 4 bases, with 13 bases between them. CDR1 is MNHEY and CDR2 is SVGAGI in the germline V gene. CDR3 DNA sequence: TGTGCCAGCAGCCCCGCGGGGAAATACGAGCAGTACTTC. Its protein is CASSPAGKYEQYF.

This clonotype was counted between two and nine times. This sequence joins TRBV29-1 and TRBJ1-2, with D maybe TRBD1 (6 bases). The CDR3 runs 16 residues. Germline V gene sequence: CDR1 SQVTM, CDR2 ANQGSEA. The V gene lost 6 bases and the J gene lost 6 bases, with 26 bases spanning the gap. For the CDR3, the DNA is TGCAGCGTCCCACAAGCTCGGGACACCGGACGGAATGGCTACACCTTC. It is translated as CSVPQARDTGRNGYTF. Full variable domain (missing parts from reference TRBV29-1 and TRBJ1-2): SAVISQKPSRDICQRGTSLTIQCQVDSQVTMMFWYRQQPGQSLTLIATANQGSEATYESGFVIDKFPISRPNLTFSTLTVSNMSPEDSSIYLCSVPQARDTGRNGYTFGSGTRLTVV.

The V and J genes are TRBV3-1 and TRBJ2-5; D may be TRBD2 (5 bases). The CDR3 runs to 15 residues. Germline V gene sequence: CDR1 LGHDT, CDR2 YNNKEL (reference sequence). V shed 4 bases and J shed 3 bases, with 15 bases lying between them. The CDR3 sequence: CASSRRGTQEETQYF. CDR3 in DNA: TGTGCCAGCAGCCGACGGGGAACCCAGGAAGAGACCCAGTACTTC.